The sequence of this T cell receptor beta chain was determined in a study of blood T cells in healthy people across ages. There are a few counts of this clonotype. Antigen unknown. Using a J-beta primer mix together with a sample-barcoded 5' primer, a second PCR was run for roughly 6 to 11 cycles. TCRdb analysed the 5' RACE reads with MiXCR anew, one entry per CDR3 protein. The top ten clones hold around 2.1% of a sample with about 1.8 million distinct CDR3 sequences, roughly 52% of them seen once. Germline values: CDR1 LGHDT, CDR2 YNNKEL (reference sequence). V gave up 0 bases and J gave up 2 bases, with 6 bases separating them. This CDR3 is 14 amino acids long. Broader study findings: The study regarded diversity estimates from one million T cells as underestimates. There was no known CMV status for donors, so expanded clonotype changes were possibly confounded.

The chain joins TRBV3-1 to TRBJ2-3, with D uncertain. This receptor was taken from a woman aged 40-49 years in good health. Sequencing was carried out using blood. Here the CDR3 DNA reads TGTGCCAGCAGCCAAGATCCCGACACAGATACGCAGTATTTT. Translated, it gives CASSQDPDTDTQYF.